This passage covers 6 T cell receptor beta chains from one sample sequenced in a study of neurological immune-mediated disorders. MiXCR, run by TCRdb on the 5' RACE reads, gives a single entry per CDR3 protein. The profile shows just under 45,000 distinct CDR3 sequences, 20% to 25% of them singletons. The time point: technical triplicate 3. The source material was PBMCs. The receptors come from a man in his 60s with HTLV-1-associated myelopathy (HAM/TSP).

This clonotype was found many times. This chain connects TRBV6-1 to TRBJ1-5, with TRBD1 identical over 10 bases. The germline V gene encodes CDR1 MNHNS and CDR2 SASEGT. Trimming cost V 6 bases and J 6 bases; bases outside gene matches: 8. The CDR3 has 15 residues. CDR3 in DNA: TGTGCCAGCAGGGACCAGACAGGGGGCTTTCAGCCCCAGCATTTT. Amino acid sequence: CASRDQTGGFQPQHF.

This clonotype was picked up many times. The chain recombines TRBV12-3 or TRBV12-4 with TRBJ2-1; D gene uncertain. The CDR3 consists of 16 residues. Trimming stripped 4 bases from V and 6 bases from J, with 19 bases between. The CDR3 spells CASSSYTGLESNEQFF. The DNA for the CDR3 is TGTGCCAGCAGTTCCTATACCGGGCTGGAGAGCAATGAGCAGTTCTTC.

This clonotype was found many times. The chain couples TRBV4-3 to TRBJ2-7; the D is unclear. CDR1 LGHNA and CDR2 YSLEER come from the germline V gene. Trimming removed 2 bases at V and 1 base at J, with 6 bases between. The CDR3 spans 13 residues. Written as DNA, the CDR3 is TGCGCCAGCAGCCAATTCCGTTCCTACGAGCAGTACTTC. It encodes CASSQFRSYEQYF.

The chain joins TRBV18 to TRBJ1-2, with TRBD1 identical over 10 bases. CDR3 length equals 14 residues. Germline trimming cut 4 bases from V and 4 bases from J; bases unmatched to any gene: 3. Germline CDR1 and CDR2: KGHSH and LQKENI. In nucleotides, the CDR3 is TGTGCCAGCTCACGCGGACAGGGGGGCTATGGCTACACCTTC. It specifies CASSRGQGGYGYTF.

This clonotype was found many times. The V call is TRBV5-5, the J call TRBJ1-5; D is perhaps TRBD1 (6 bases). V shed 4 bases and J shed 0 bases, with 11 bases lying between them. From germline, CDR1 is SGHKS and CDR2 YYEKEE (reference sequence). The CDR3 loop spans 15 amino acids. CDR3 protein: CASSLGQYSNQPQHF. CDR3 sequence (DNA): TGTGCCAGCAGCCTAGGACAGTATAGCAATCAGCCCCAGCATTTT.

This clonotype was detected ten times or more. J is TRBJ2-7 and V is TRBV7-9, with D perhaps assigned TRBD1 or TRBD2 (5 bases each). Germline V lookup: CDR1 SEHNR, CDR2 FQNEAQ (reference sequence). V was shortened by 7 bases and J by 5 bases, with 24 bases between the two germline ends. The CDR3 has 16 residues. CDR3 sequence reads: CASKRGLGRGIHEQYF. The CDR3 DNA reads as TGTGCCAGCAAAAGGGGTTTGGGACGGGGAATCCACGAGCAGTACTTC.